These T cell receptor beta chains were read from a single sample in a study of T cells in Graves' hyperthyroidism and ophthalmopathy. Via MiXCR, TCRdb re-called the multiplex PCR reads, giving one row per CDR3 protein. The table has roughly 380,000 distinct CDR3 sequences, approximately 15% seen once. The sample comprised blood. These receptor sequences come from a young woman with Graves' hyperthyroidism. Both conserved end residues are part of each CDR3. Fields, in order: clone size, J gene, D gene, V gene, CDR3 DNA, CDR3 protein. A D gene is named only where the DNA matches it firmly. Rows give clone size only sometimes, using once, few, many, or a class for an expanded clone.

many TRBJ1-2 NA TRBV5-1 TGCGCCACCAGCAGCGCAGGGAACTATGGCTACACCTTC CATSSAGNYGYTF
once TRBJ1-2 NA TRBV18 TGTGCCAGCTCACCAGAGACCTCGGTTGGCTACACCTTC CASSPETSVGYTF
NA TRBJ2-6 NA TRBV4-2 TGTGCCAGCAGCCAAGAAGAGAGCTCTGGGGCCAACGTCCTGACTTTC CASSQEESSGANVLTF
many TRBJ2-7 TRBD2 TRBV7-9 TGTGCCAGCCGGGCGGGAGACTACGAGCAGTACTTC CASRAGDYEQYF
NA TRBJ2-7 TRBD2 TRBV12-3/TRBV12-4 TGTGCCAGCAGCCCCGGGACTAGCGGGAGTACCTACGAGCAGTACTTC CASSPGTSGSTYEQYF
many TRBJ2-1 NA TRBV20-1 TGCAGTGCTCGGAGGGAGGTCTACAATGAGCAGTTCTTC CSARREVYNEQFF
NA TRBJ1-4 NA TRBV3-1 TGTGCCAGCAGCCAGAATCCAGGGGCAACTAATGAAAAACTGTTTTTT CASSQNPGATNEKLFF
many TRBJ2-3 TRBD1 TRBV18 TGTGCCAGCTCACCTTCTGGACAGGGGTCAGATACGCAGTATTTT CASSPSGQGSDTQYF
many TRBJ1-1 TRBD1 TRBV13 TGTGCCAGCAGCCCTCGGACAGGGGGATTAACTGAAGCTTTCTTT CASSPRTGGLTEAFF
few TRBJ1-2 NA TRBV15 TGTGCCACCAGCAGAGATAGAGGGCCCATTAACTATGGCTACACCTTC CATSRDRGPINYGYTF
many TRBJ2-7 TRBD2 TRBV18 TGTGCCAGCTCACCGGGGACTAGCGCCTCCTACGAGCAGTACTTC CASSPGTSASYEQYF
many TRBJ1-4 NA TRBV7-8 TGTGCCAGCAGCAACCGACAGTTCCGTGAGAATGAAAAACTGTTTTTT CASSNRQFRENEKLFF
many TRBJ2-5 NA TRBV7-8 TGTGCCAGCAGCTTAGTTCTCTCCGAGACCCAGTACTTC CASSLVLSETQYF
NA TRBJ2-1 TRBD1 TRBV12-3/TRBV12-4 TGTGCCAGCAGGTTCCGGGACAGGGAACCGTTCTTC CASRFRDREPFF
NA TRBJ1-1 TRBD1 TRBV7-9 TGTGCCAGCAGCTTATCCCGGGACAGGGGGTTTAGAATGAACACTGAAGCTTTCTTT CASSLSRDRGFRMNTEAFF
many TRBJ2-3 TRBD2 TRBV24-1 TGTGCCACCAGTGACGCAGCGGGAGGGCCAGATACGCAGTATTTT CATSDAAGGPDTQYF
many TRBJ1-4 TRBD1 TRBV10-3 TGTGCCACCCGGGACAGAGTTGCAACTAATGAAAAACTGTTTTTT CATRDRVATNEKLFF
few TRBJ2-6 NA TRBV6-1 TGTGCCAGCAGGGACAGACGCTCTGGGGCCAACGTCCTGACTTTC CASRDRRSGANVLTF
few TRBJ2-7 NA TRBV19 TGTGCCAGTAGTCCCGGCGGCGGGCTGACCTACGAGCAGTACTTC CASSPGGGLTYEQYF
many TRBJ2-5 TRBD2 TRBV6-2/TRBV6-3 TGTGCCAGCAGCCGGACTAGCGGGCGCCGAGAGACCCAGTACTTC CASSRTSGRRETQYF
few TRBJ2-5 TRBD1 TRBV25-1 TGTGCCAGCAGTCCGGGGACAGGCGGGGTTGGGGCCCAGTACTTC CASSPGTGGVGAQYF
many TRBJ1-4 TRBD1 TRBV18 TGTGCCAGCTCACGTCTGACAGGGGGCGACGAAAAACTGTTTTTT CASSRLTGGDEKLFF
few TRBJ2-5 TRBD2 TRBV4-2 TGTGCCAGCAGCCAAGCGGCTAGCGGGACGGAGACCCAGTACTTC CASSQAASGTETQYF
many TRBJ2-3 NA TRBV28 TGTGCCAGCAGTTTGCCCGCCACACGGATGCTTAGCACAGATACGCAGTATTTT CASSLPATRMLSTDTQYF
few TRBJ2-6 NA TRBV3-1 TGTGCCAGCAGCCCCAAAGGTCAGATTGGGGCCAACGTCCTGACTTTC CASSPKGQIGANVLTF
NA TRBJ1-5 NA TRBV20-1 TGCAGTGCTAGAGGGACACCGGGGTCTCGGGTTAGCAATCAGCCCCAGCATTTT CSARGTPGSRVSNQPQHF
many TRBJ1-2 NA TRBV30 TGTGCCTGGAGCACTCATTCTTTATATGGCTACACCTTC CAWSTHSLYGYTF
many TRBJ2-5 TRBD2 TRBV24-1 TGTGCCACCAGTGATTGGCGGGAGGAGACCCAGTACTTC CATSDWREETQYF
many TRBJ1-4 NA TRBV12-3/TRBV12-4 TGTGCCAGCAGTTTAGCGGCGGCAGGGACTAATGAAAAACTGTTTTTT CASSLAAAGTNEKLFF
many TRBJ1-6 NA TRBV28 TGTGCCAGCAGTACCACAGGGAGGAATTCACCCCTCCACTTT CASSTTGRNSPLHF
many TRBJ2-7 TRBD2 TRBV27 TGTGCCAGCAGTTTAACTAGCGGGGAACTCTACGAGCAGTACTTC CASSLTSGELYEQYF